This record looks at one T cell receptor beta chain sequence and its context. Thawed PBMCs were FACS-sorted into unstimulated CD4+CD25+CD127- regulatory T cells, CD4+CD25- non-regulatory cells, CD4 and CD8 cells. The data derive from a study of Tregs in tolerant kidney transplant recipients. Germline V gene lookup returns CDR1 SGHNT and CDR2 YYREEE (reference sequence). The J segment lost 5 bases and the V segment lost 5 bases, leaving 8 bases of the junction unmatched. CDR3 length: 14 residues. Libraries were prepared by immunoSEQ multiplex PCR; TCRdb keeps only in-frame clonotypes and omits some of them. The sample lists 100,000 to 120,000 clones; 90% were seen once.

The chain couples TRBV5-4 to TRBJ1-1; 8 positions agree with TRBD1. The sample here was CD4+ T cells from blood, taken before the transplant. The source is a human donor who received a combined kidney and bone marrow transplant. The chain's CDR3 is CASSPGTGRTEAFF. The CDR3 nucleotides are TGTGCCAGCAGTCCCGGGACAGGAAGGACTGAAGCTTTCTTT.